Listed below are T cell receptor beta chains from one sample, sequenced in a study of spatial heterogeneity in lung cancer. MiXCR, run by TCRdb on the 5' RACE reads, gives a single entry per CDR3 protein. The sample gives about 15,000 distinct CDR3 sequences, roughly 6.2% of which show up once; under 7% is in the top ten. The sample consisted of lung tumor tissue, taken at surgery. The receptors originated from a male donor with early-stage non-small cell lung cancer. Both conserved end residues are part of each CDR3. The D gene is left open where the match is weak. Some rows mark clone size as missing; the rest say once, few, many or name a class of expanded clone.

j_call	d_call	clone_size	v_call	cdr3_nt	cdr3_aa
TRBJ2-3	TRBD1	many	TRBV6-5	TGTGCCAGCAGCCAACAGGGGAACCCAGATACGCAGTATTTT	CASSQQGNPDTQYF
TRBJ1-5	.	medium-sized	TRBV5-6	TGTGCCAGCAGCCCCAGCCCGAGGGGCCAGCCCCAGCATTTT	CASSPSPRGQPQHF
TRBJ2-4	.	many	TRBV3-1	TGTGCCAGCAGCCAATACCGACTAGCCAAAAACATTCAGTACTTC	CASSQYRLAKNIQYF
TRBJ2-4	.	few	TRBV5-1	TGCGCCAGCAGTGGTGGGGGCCAGCTTGTAAACATTCAGTACTTC	CASSGGGQLVNIQYF
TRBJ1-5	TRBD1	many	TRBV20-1	TGCAGTGCTAGATCGGAGGGGGCCTATAGCAATCAGCCCCAGCATTTT	CSARSEGAYSNQPQHF
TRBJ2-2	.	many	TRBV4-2	TGTGCCAGCAGGACGGGAGACAGGCAATACACCGGGGAGCTGTTTTTT	CASRTGDRQYTGELFF
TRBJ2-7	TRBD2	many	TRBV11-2	TGTGCCAGCAGCTCGGGAGGGAAATCCTACGAGCAGTACTTC	CASSSGGKSYEQYF
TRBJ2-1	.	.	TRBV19	TGTGCCAGTAGTATAGGAGATGCTTATTTCTACAATGAGCAGTTATTC	CASSIGDAYFYNEQLF
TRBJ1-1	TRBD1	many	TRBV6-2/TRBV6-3	TGTGCCAGCAGTTACGGAAACAGGGGAGGACCCCTTGAAGCTTTCTTT	CASSYGNRGGPLEAFF
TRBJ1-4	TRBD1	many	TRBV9	TGTGCCAGCAGCCCCGGGACAGGGGTTGAAAAACTGTTTTTT	CASSPGTGVEKLFF
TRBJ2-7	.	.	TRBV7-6	TGTGCCAGCAGCGTCCCCGGGCGGATCTCCTACGAGCAGTACTTC	CASSVPGRISYEQYF
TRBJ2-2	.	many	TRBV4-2	TGTGCCAGCAGCCAAGAGATAGGCGGGGAGCTGTTTTTT	CASSQEIGGELFF
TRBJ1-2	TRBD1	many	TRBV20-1	TGCAGTGCTCCAGAAGGACAGGTTTTGAACTATGGCTACACCTTC	CSAPEGQVLNYGYTF
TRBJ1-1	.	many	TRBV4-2	TGTGCCAGCAGCCTAAAGATGAACACTGAAGCTTTCTTT	CASSLKMNTEAFF
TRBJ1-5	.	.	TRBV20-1	TGCAGTGCTAGAGACCCCTACGGCCAGCCCCAGCATTTT	CSARDPYGQPQHF
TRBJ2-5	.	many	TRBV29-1	TGCAGCGTTCGGGAGTCAGAGACCCAGTACTTC	CSVRESETQYF
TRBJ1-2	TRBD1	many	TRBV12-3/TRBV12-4	TGTGCCAGCACTCCTACGGTGACAGGGATGAACTATGGCTACACCTTC	CASTPTVTGMNYGYTF
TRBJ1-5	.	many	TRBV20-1	TGCAGTGCAGTACAGGGAGACCGCCAGCCCCAGCATTTT	CSAVQGDRQPQHF
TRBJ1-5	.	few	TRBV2	TGTGCCAGCAGACCTGAAGCAGGGTACGGTCAGCCCCAGCATTTT	CASRPEAGYGQPQHF
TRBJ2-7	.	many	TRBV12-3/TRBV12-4	TGTGCCAGCAGTTTAGGAGGGCCACAGGAGCAGTACTTC	CASSLGGPQEQYF
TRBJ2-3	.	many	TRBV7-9	TGTGCCAGCAGCTTAGTGGGAGGAACTACCTCCGGAGATACGCAGTATTTT	CASSLVGGTTSGDTQYF
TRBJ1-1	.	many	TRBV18	TGTGCCAGCTCCCCAGGGCACACTGAAGCTTTCTTT	CASSPGHTEAFF
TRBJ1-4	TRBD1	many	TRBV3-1	TGTGCCAGCAGCCCGACGACAGGGGTAGAAAAACTGTTTTTT	CASSPTTGVEKLFF
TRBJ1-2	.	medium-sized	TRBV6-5	TGTGCCAGCCAAAATCGGGGTGGGGTTGGCTACACCTTC	CASQNRGGVGYTF
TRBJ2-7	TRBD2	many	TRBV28	TGTGCCAGCGGCTCCGGGACTAGCTCCTACGAGCAGTACTTC	CASGSGTSSYEQYF
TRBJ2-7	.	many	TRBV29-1	TGCAGCGTTGCACGGGACCAATACGAGCAGTACTTC	CSVARDQYEQYF
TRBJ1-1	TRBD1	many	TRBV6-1	TGTGCCAGCAGTGGCAGGGGGTCAACTGAAGCTTTCTTT	CASSGRGSTEAFF
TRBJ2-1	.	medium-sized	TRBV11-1	TGTGCCAGCAGCCTTACGCGGGCCAATGAGCAGTTCTTC	CASSLTRANEQFF
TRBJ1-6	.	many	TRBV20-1	TGCAGTGCTAGAAAGACGGAGAATGACTCACCCCTCCACTTT	CSARKTENDSPLHF
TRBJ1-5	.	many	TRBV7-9	TGTGCCAGCAGCCCCGGGACAATTAGCAATCAGCCCCAGCATTTT	CASSPGTISNQPQHF
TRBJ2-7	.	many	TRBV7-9	TGTGCCAGCAGCTTAGCCAGTAGACAGGCGGACTACGAGCAGTACTTC	CASSLASRQADYEQYF
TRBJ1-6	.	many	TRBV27	TGTGCCAGCTCCCGTCGGGTCTATTCACCCCTCCACTTT	CASSRRVYSPLHF
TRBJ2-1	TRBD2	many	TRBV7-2	TGTGCCAGCAGCTTAGTCTTAGCGGGGCTACGCGATGAGCAGTTCTTC	CASSLVLAGLRDEQFF
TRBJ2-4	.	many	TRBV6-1	TGTGCCAGCAGTGAAGAGGGTTTAGGTGGGGGGGCCGGAGACATTCAGTACTTC	CASSEEGLGGGAGDIQYF
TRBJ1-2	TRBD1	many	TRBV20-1	TGCAGTGCCCCGGGACAGGGCCCCGGTGCTAACTATGGCTACACCTTC	CSAPGQGPGANYGYTF
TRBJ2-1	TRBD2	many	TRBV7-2	TGTGCCAGCAGCCCCAGGACTAGCGGGGGGACAAATGAGCAGTTCTTC	CASSPRTSGGTNEQFF
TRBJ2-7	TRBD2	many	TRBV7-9	TGTGCCAGCAGCCTCCTAGGACTAGTTCACGAGCAGTACTTC	CASSLLGLVHEQYF
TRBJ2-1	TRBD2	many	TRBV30	TGTGCCTGGAGTGTACAAGGGGGACTAGCGAGAAATGAGCAGTTCTTC	CAWSVQGGLARNEQFF
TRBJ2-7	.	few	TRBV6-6	TGTGCCAGCAGCCCGTTAATGGACTCTGTCGAGCAGTACTTC	CASSPLMDSVEQYF
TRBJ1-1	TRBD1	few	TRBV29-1	TGCAGCGTCGATGAGACAGGGGTTGAAGCTTTCTTT	CSVDETGVEAFF
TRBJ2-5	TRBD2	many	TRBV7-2	TGTGCCAGCAGCTTAATAGCGGGGGACCGAGAGACCCAGTACTTC	CASSLIAGDRETQYF
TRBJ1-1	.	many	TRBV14	TGTGCCAGCAGCCAGGGGAACGAGGCTGAAGCTTTCTTT	CASSQGNEAEAFF
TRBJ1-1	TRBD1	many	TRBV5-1	TGCGCCAGCAGCTCTGGGACAGCGAACACTGAAGCTTTCTTT	CASSSGTANTEAFF
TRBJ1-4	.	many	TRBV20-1	TGCAGTGCTAGAGAGGCAGTAAATGAAAAACTGTTTTTT	CSAREAVNEKLFF
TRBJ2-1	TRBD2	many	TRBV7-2	TGTGCCAGCAGCTTAAAGCCTAGCGGTTACAATGAGCAGTTCTTC	CASSLKPSGYNEQFF
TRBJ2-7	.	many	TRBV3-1	TGTGCCAGCAGCCAAATGAGGGGCGAGCAGTACTTC	CASSQMRGEQYF
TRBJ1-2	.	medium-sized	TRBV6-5	TGTGCCAGCAGTTACTCGATAGGTGGAGGCTACACCTTC	CASSYSIGGGYTF
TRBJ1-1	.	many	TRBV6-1	TGTGCCAGCAGAATGCAACGGACTCCGGGAGCTTTCTTT	CASRMQRTPGAFF
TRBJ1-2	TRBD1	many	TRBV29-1	TGCAGCGTGCCCAGGGGGGGCCCGAATGGCTACACCTTC	CSVPRGGPNGYTF
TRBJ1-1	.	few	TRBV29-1	TGCAGCGTTGGATTAATAGGGGCGAAGACTGAAGCTTTCTTT	CSVGLIGAKTEAFF
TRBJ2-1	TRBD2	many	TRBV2	TGTGCCAGCAGTCGGGACTACGGAACGATGGGAAATGAGCAGTTCTTC	CASSRDYGTMGNEQFF
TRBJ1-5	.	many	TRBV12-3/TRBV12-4	TGTGCCAGCAGCTTAACAGGCGTCAATCAGCCCCAGCATTTT	CASSLTGVNQPQHF
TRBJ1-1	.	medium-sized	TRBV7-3	TGTGCCAGCAGCTTGCAAAAGAACACTGAAGCTTTCTTT	CASSLQKNTEAFF